Shown below are 2 T cell receptor beta chains from a single sample sequenced in a study of OX40 agonist ivuxolimab in advanced cancers. The protocol was immunoSEQ multiplex PCR, while the TCRdb copy is restricted to in-frame clones and leaves out a portion. The table shows about 49,000 clones, with 85% occurring only once. The sequences come from CD4+ or CD8+ T cells sorted from blood, collected in a trial of the OX40 agonist ivuxolimab. These receptors were taken from an adult with an advanced solid tumor such as melanoma, head and neck, liver or kidney cancer.

V gene TRBV4-3 combines with J gene TRBJ1-6; D is uncertain. The germline V gene encodes CDR1 LGHNA and CDR2 YSLEER. This CDR3 is 18 amino acids long. V was shortened by 1 base and J by 0 bases, with 13 bases between the two germline ends. The CDR3 region is CASSQGSAMSSYNSPLHF. As DNA, the CDR3 is TGCGCCAGCAGCCAAGGTTCGGCTATGAGCTCCTATAATTCACCCCTCCACTTT.

This clone showed up just a few times. The V call is TRBV6-1, the J call TRBJ2-1; 10 bases match TRBD2. The V gene's germline CDR1 is MNHNS and CDR2 SASEGT. The V and J ends lost 1 base and 3 bases, in that order; junction bases with no gene match: 3. CDR3 size: 16 residues. The CDR3 sequence is CASSEGGTSDYNEQFF. The CDR3 DNA is TGTGCCAGCAGTGAAGGCGGGACTAGCGACTACAATGAGCAGTTCTTC.